A single sample is the source of the 2 T cell receptor beta chains below, sequenced in a study of blood T cell repertoires in COVID-19 (dated by TCRdb to 2020 to 2021). The method was the immunoSEQ multiplex PCR assay. Entries here come from immuneACCESS through TCRdb and include only in-frame sequences with V and J called. Some clones fail to appear in such tables; in the studies checked, an unresolved V gene covers under half of the shortfall, and the cause of the remainder is unknown. Here the sample has a few hundred thousand clones; around nine tenths occur a single time. About 3% of the sample is taken by the ten largest. The sample comprised peripheral blood. The receptors derive from a human donor in a cohort sampled during active COVID-19.

V is TRBV3-1 (or the pseudogene TRBV3-2) and J is TRBJ2-7; D uncertain. Germline assignment: CDR1 LGHDT and CDR2 YNNKEL (reference sequence). V dropped 0 bases and J dropped 3 bases, with 9 bases sitting between them. The CDR3 sequence is 14 residues long. The CDR3 reads CASSQESPIYEQYF. DNA for the CDR3: TGTGCCAGCAGCCAAGAGTCCCCCATCTACGAGCAGTACTTC.

J is TRBJ1-1 and V is TRBV10-3; 7 nucleotides align to TRBD1. Trimming cost V 7 bases and J 0 bases; bases outside gene matches: 5. Germline V gene sequence: CDR1 ENHRY, CDR2 SYGVKD. There are 14 residues in the CDR3. CDR3 DNA sequence: TGTGCCATCACCCGGGACAGCATGAACACTGAAGCTTTCTTT. This translates into CAITRDSMNTEAFF.